This T cell receptor (beta chain) appears in the sequencing data of a study of long-term antiretroviral therapy in people with HIV. A few counts support this clone. Its antigen is not known. Study-wide points: Possibly under older ART regimens, blood was drawn between about 2004 and 2017. Increased diversity was seen after ART, yet it remained lower than in transplant donor controls.

CDR1 is SQVTM, CDR2 ANQGSEA, per germline. The V end lost 4 bases, the J end lost 1 base, and 7 bases lay between the germline ends. The CDR3 is 12 amino acids. Running of the v3.0 immunoSEQ assay took place at survey level. Profiled with immunoSEQ multiplex PCR; TCRdb holds only in-frame clones, not every one. The data hold about 27,000 clones, with more than 80% observed a single time. This TCR was recovered from a man aged 35 to 55 with HIV. This rearrangement joins TRBV29-1 to TRBJ1-2; TRBD1 might be the D (5 bases). The sequencing here drew on unsorted PBMCs, taken 3 years after starting antiretroviral therapy. CDR3 residues: CSVGQYNYGYTF. Written as DNA, the CDR3 is TGCAGCGTTGGACAGTATAACTATGGCTACACCTTC. Full variable domain (remainder filled in from reference TRBV29-1 and TRBJ1-2): SAVISQKPSRDICQRGTSLTIQCQVDSQVTMMFWYRQQPGQSLTLIATANQGSEATYESGFVIDKFPISRPNLTFSTLTVSNMSPEDSSIYLCSVGQYNYGYTFGSGTRLTVV.